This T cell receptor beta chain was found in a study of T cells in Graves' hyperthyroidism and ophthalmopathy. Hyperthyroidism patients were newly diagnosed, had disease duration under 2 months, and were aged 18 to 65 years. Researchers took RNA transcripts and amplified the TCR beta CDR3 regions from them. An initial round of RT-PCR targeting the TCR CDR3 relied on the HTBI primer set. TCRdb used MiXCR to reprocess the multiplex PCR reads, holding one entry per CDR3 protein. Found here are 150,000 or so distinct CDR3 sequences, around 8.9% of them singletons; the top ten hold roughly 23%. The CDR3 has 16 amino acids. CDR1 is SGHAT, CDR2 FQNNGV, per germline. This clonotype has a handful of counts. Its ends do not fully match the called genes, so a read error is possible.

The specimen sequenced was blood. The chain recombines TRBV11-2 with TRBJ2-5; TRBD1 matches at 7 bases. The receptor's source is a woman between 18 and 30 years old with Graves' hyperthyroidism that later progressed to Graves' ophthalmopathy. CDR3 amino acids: CASSRGTGASQGTQYF. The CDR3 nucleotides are TGTGCCAGCAGCAGAGGAACAGGGGCGTCCCAAGGGACCCAGTACTTC. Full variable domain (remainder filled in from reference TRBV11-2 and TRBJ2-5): EAGVAQSPRYKIIEKRQSVAFWCNPISGHATLYWYQQILGQGPKLLIQFQNNGVVDDSQLPKDRFSAERLKGVDSTLKIQPAKLEDSAVYLCASSRGTGASQGTQYFGPGTRLLVL.